Presented here are 5 T cell receptor beta chains from one specimen sequenced in a study of cytomegalovirus exposure and HLA in healthy donors (dated by TCRdb to about 2017). The library was produced with the immunoSEQ multiplex PCR assay. The multiplex PCR relied on a mix of 60 forward primers for TCR Vbeta segments and 13 reverse primers for TCR Jbeta segments. The source is immuneACCESS, and TCRdb retained only in-frame sequences with V and J called. Part of the clones is not carried over; for the studies checked, unresolved V genes explain less than half of this, and the remainder is unexplained. The sample table contains about 130,000 clones; only one count was recorded for approximately 80% of them. The ten largest account for under 1.5% of the sample. Sequenced material: PBMCs. The receptors come from a man between 50 and 59 years old in good health and CMV-seronegative.

This rearrangement joins TRBV28 to TRBJ2-7; 10 bases line up with TRBD1. This CDR3 is built from 16 residues. The ends lost 5 bases at V and 7 bases at J; junction bases unmatched: 14. Germline loops: CDR1 MDHEN, CDR2 SYDVKM. CDR3 bases: TGTGCCAGCAGTACCTCCGGGACAGGGGCCGTGAGGGAGCAGTACTTC. Its protein product is CASSTSGTGAVREQYF.

The chain uses TRBV6-5 and TRBJ1-5; D possibly corresponds to TRBD1 (5 bases). V lost 6 bases to trimming and J lost 3 bases, with 12 bases between them. CDR1 MNHEY and CDR2 SVGAGI come from the germline V gene. The CDR3 contains 14 residues. The CDR3 is CASRPNRYNQPQHF. The CDR3 DNA follows: TGTGCCAGCAGGCCTAACAGGTACAATCAGCCCCAGCATTTT.

As for this clone: An end of the junction does not agree with germline; a read error may underlie this. V is TRBV7-7 and J is TRBJ2-7; 9 nucleotides match TRBD1. The CDR3 contains 13 residues. The germline CDR1 and CDR2 sequences are SSHAT and FNYEAQ (reference sequence). CDR3 DNA: TGTGCTAGCAGCTTCGACAGGGGGTACGAGCAGTACTTC. This sequence encodes CASSFDRGYEQYF. Together with reference TRBV7-7 and TRBJ2-7, the CDR3 gives the full variable domain: GAGVSQSPRYKVTKRGQDVTLRCDPISSHATLYWYQQALGQGPEFLTYFNYEAQPDKSGLPSDRFSAERPEGSISTLTIQRTEQRDSAMYRCASSFDRGYEQYFGPGTRLTVT.

The V gene is TRBV5-1, the J gene TRBJ2-7; 8 positions agree with TRBD2. V lost 2 bases to trimming and J lost 6 bases; unmatched junction nucleotides: 7. From germline, CDR1 is SGHRS and CDR2 YFSETQ. The CDR3 is made up of 14 amino acids. CDR3 region: CASSFNSGKGEQYF. As DNA, the CDR3 is TGCGCCAGCAGCTTCAATAGCGGGAAAGGCGAGCAGTACTTC.

The CDR3 bases are TGTGCCAGCAGGCCGCCGGGACAGGGTTCAGATACGCAGTATTTT. Residues: CASRPPGQGSDTQYF. The chain couples TRBV5-4 to TRBJ2-3; the match to TRBD1 covers 9 bases. The CDR3 consists of 15 residues. CDR1 and CDR2 from the germline V gene are SGHNT and YYREEE (reference sequence). Trimming removed 5 bases from V and 4 bases from J; junction bases left unmatched: 8.